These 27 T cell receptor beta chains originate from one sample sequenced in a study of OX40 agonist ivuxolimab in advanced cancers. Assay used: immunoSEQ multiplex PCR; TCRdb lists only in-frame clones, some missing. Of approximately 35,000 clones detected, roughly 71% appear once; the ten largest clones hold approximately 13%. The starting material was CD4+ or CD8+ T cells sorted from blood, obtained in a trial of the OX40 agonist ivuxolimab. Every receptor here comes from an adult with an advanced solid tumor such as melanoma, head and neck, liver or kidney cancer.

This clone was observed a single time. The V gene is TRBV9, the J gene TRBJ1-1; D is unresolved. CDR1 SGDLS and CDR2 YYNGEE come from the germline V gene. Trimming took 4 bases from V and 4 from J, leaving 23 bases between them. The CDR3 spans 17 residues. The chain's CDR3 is CASSPLGGDPGRTEAFF. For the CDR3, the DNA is TGTGCCAGCAGCCCCCTGGGTGGGGATCCGGGTCGCACTGAAGCTTTCTTT.

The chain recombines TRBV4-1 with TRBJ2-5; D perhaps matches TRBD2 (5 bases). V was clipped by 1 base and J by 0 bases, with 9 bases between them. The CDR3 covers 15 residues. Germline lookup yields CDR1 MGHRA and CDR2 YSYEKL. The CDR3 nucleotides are TGCGCCAGCAGCCAAGGAAACGGGAACCAAGAGACCCAGTACTTC. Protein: CASSQGNGNQETQYF.

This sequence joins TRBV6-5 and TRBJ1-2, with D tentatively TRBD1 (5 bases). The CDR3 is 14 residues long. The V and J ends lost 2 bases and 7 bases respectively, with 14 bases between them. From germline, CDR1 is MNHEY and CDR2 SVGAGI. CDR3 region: CASSYRLGAGGYTF. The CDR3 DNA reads TGTGCCAGCAGTTACCGTCTCGGGGCAGGTGGCTACACCTTC.

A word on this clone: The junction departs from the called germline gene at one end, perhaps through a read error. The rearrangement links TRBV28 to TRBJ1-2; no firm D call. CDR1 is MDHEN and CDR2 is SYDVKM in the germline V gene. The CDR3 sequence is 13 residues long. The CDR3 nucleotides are TGTGCCAGCAGTTTAGACACTCCATATGACTACACCTTC. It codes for CASSLDTPYDYTF.

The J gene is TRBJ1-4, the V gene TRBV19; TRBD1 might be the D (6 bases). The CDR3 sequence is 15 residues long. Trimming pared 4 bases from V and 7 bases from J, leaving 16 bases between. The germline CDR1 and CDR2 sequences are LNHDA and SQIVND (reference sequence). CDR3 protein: CASSSPGTLGEKLFF. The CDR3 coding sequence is TGTGCCAGTAGTAGCCCCGGGACACTTGGTGAAAAACTGTTTTTT.

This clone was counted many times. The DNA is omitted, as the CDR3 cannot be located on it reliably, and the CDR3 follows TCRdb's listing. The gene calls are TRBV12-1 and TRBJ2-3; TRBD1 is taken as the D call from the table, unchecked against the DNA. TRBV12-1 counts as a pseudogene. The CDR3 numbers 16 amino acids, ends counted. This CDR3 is CASSPTVGQGSDTQYF.

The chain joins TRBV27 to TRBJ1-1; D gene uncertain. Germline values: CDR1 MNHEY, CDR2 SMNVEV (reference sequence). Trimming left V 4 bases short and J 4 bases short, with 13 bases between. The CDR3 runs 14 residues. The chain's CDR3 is CASSSPSRLTEAFF. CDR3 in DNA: TGTGCCAGCAGTTCCCCCAGCAGGCTCACTGAAGCTTTCTTT.

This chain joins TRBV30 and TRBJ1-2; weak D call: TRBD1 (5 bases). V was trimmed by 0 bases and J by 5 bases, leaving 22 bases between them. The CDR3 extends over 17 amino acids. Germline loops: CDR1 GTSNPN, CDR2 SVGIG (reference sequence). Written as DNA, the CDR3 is TGTGCCTGGAGTGTACGGTTCGCAGGACAAAAGAATTATGGCTACACCTTC. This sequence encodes CAWSVRFAGQKNYGYTF.

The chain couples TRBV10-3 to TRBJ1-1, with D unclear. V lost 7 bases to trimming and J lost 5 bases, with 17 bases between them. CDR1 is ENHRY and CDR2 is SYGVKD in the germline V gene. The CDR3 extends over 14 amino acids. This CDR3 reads CAIKPGGIRTEAFF. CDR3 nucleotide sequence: TGTGCCATCAAGCCCGGAGGGATTAGGACTGAAGCTTTCTTT.

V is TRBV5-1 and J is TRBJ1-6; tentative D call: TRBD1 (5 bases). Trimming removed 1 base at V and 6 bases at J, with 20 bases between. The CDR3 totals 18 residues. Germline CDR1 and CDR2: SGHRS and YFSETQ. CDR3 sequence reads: CASSLTSSAGNGNSPLHF. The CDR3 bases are TGCGCCAGCAGCTTGACCTCATCTGCAGGGAACGGTAATTCACCCCTCCACTTT.

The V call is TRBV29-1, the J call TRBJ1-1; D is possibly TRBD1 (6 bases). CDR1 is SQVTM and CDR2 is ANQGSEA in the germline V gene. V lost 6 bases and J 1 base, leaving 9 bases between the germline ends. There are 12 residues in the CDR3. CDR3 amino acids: CSVDRTNTEAFF. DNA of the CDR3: TGCAGCGTCGACAGGACGAACACTGAAGCTTTCTTT. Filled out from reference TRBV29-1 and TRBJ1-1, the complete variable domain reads SAVISQKPSRDICQRGTSLTIQCQVDSQVTMMFWYRQQPGQSLTLIATANQGSEATYESGFVIDKFPISRPNLTFSTLTVSNMSPEDSSIYLCSVDRTNTEAFFGQGTRLTVV.

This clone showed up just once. The CDR3 region has the DNA TGTGCCAGCAGCGTAGACGGGTATGGGGATACGCAGTATTTT. Translating it yields CASSVDGYGDTQYF. This chain connects TRBV9 to TRBJ2-3; no clear D. This CDR3 has 14 residues. Germline-derived CDR1 and CDR2 are SGDLS and YYNGEE. V was cut by 0 bases and J by 6 bases, with 11 bases left in between.

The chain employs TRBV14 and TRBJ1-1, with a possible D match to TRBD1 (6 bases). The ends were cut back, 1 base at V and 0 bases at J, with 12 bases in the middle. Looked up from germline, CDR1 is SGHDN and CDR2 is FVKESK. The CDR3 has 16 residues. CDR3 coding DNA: TGTGCCAGCAGCCAAGTTGGGGGGCAGATGAACACTGAAGCTTTCTTT. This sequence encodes CASSQVGGQMNTEAFF. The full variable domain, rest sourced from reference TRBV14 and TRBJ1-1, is EAGVTQFPSHSVIEKGQTVTLRCDPISGHDNLYWYRRVMGKEIKFLLHFVKESKQDESGMPNNRFLAERTGGTYSTLKVQPAELEDSGVYFCASSQVGGQMNTEAFFGQGTRLTVV.

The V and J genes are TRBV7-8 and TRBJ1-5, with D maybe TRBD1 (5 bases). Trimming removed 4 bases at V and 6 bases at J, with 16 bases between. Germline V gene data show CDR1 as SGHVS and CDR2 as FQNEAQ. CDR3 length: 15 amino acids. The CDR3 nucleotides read TGTGCCAGCAGCTACGTCCGGGGACGGATTCAGCCCCAGCATTTT. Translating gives CASSYVRGRIQPQHF.

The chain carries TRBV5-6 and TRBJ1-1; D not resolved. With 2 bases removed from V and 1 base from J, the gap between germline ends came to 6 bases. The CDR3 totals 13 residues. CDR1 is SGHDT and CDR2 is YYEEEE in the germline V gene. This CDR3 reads CASSLYANTEAFF. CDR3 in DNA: TGTGCCAGCAGCTTATACGCGAACACTGAAGCTTTCTTT.

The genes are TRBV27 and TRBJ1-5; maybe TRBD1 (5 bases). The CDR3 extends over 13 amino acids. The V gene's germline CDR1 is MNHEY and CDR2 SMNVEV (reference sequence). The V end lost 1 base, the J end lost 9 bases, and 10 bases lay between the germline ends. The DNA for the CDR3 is TGTGCCAGCAGTTTATTCCGGGGGAGGCCCCAGCATTTT. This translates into CASSLFRGRPQHF.

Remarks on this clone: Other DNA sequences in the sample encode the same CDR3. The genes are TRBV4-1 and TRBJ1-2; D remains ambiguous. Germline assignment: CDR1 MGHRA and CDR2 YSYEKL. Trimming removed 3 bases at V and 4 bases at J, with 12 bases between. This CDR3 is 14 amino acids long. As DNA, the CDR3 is TGCGCCAGCAGCCAGATGACGGGGAGCTATGGCTACACCTTC. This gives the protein CASSQMTGSYGYTF.

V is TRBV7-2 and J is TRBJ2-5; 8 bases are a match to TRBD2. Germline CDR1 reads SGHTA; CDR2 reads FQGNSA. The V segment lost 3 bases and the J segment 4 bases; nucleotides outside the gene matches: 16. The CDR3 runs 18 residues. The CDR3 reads CASSFSGIQRGLGETQYF. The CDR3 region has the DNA TGTGCCAGCAGCTTTTCCGGAATCCAGCGGGGGTTGGGAGAGACCCAGTACTTC.

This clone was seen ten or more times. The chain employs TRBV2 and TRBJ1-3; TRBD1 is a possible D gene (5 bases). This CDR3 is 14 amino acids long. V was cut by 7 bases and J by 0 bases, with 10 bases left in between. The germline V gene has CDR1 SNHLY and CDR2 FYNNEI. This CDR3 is CASKGLISGNTIYF. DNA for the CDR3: TGTGCCAGCAAGGGACTGATCTCTGGAAACACCATATATTTT.

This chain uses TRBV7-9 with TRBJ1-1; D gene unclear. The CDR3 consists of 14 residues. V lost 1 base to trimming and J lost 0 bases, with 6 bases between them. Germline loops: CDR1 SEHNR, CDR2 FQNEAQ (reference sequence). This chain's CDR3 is CASSLGGMNTEAFF. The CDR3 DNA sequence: TGTGCCAGCAGCTTAGGGGGTATGAACACTGAAGCTTTCTTT.

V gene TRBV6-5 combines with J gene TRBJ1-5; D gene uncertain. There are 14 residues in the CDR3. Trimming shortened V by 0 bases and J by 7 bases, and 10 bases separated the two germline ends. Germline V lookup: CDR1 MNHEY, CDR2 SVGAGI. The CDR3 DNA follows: TGTGCCAGCAGTTACTCGTTTGTTGGGCAGCCCCAGCATTTT. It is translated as CASSYSFVGQPQHF.

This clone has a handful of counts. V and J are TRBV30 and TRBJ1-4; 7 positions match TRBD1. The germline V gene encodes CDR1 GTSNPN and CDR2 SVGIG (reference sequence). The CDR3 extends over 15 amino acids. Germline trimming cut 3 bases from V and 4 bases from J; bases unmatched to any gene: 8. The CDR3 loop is CAWRPRGRNNEKLFF. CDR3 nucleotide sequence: TGTGCCTGGAGACCAAGGGGGCGGAATAATGAAAAACTGTTTTTT.

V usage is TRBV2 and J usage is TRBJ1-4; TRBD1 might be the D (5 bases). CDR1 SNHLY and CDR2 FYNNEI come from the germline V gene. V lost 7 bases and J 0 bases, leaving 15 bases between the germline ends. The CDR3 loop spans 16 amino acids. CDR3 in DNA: TGTGCCAGCAAATCGCAGGGACTAGCAACTAATGAAAAACTGTTTTTT. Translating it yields CASKSQGLATNEKLFF.

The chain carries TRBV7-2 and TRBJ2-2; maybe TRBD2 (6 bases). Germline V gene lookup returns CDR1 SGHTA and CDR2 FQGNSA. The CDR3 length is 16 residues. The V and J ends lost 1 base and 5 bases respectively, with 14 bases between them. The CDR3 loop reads CASSLVLTGVTGELFF. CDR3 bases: TGTGCCAGCAGCTTAGTGCTAACGGGGGTAACCGGGGAGCTGTTTTTT.

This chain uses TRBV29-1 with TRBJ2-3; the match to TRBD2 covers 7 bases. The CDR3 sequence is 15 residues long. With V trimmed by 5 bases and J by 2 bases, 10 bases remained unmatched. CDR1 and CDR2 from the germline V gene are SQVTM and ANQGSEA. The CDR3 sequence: CSVRRASGLTDTQYF. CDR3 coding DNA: TGCAGCGTTCGGCGGGCTAGCGGACTCACAGATACGCAGTATTTT.

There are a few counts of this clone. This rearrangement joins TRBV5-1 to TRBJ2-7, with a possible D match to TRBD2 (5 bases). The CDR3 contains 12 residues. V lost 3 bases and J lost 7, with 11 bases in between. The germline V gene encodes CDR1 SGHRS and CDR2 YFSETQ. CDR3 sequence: CASSYGVGEQYF. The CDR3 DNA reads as TGCGCCAGCAGCTACGGGGTCGGGGAGCAGTACTTC.

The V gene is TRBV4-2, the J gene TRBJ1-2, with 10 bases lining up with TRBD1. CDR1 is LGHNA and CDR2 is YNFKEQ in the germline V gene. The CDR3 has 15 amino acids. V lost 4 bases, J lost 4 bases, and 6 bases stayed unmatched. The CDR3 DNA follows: TGTGCCAGCAGCCCGGGGACAGGGGCATTCTATGGCTACACCTTC. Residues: CASSPGTGAFYGYTF.